This T cell receptor (beta chain) was sequenced for a study of OX40 agonist ivuxolimab in advanced cancers. The assay was immunoSEQ multiplex PCR, and TCRdb's table has in-frame clones only and misses some. In the table there are more than 45,000 clones, around four fifths of which are singletons. With regard to this clone: Antigen: not known.

Overall study results and limits: Clonal expansion by week 6 occurred in CD4+ and CD8+ blood T cells (at 0.1 to 3.0 mg/kg).

Patients were ineligible given autoimmune disease history or systemic immunosuppression. Samples of blood were obtained at baseline, on cycle 4 day 1, and on cycle 7 day 1. Germline V gene data show CDR1 as SGHVS and CDR2 as FQNEAQ. This CDR3 contains 17 residues. Trimming left V 0 bases short and J 0 bases short, with 14 bases between. The V and J genes are TRBV7-8 and TRBJ1-2, with D possibly TRBD1 on 6 matching bases. This clonotype was sampled from an adult with an advanced solid tumor such as melanoma, head and neck, liver or kidney cancer. Material: CD4+ or CD8+ T cells sorted from blood, obtained in a trial of the OX40 agonist ivuxolimab. As DNA, the CDR3 is TGTGCCAGCAGCTTAGCGGGCCAGGGGATTGCTAACTATGGCTACACCTTC. It yields the protein CASSLAGQGIANYGYTF.